The T cell receptor beta chain under discussion was sequenced for a study of shared clonotypes between healthy human individuals. The V gene's germline CDR1 is SGHNT and CDR2 YYREEE (reference sequence). V shed 1 base and J shed 1 base, with 8 bases lying between them. This CDR3 comprises 14 residues. Assay: immunoSEQ multiplex PCR; the TCRdb copy retains only in-frame clones and omits some. The table lists some 1.5 million clones, roughly 95% of them singletons. The clonotype originates from a man aged 25-45 years in good health. Sequences were obtained from naive CD4+ T cells sorted from blood. Documented subset: CD45RA+ positively selected. The chain combines TRBV5-4 with TRBJ1-1; D gene uncertain. Here the CDR3 DNA reads TGTGCCAGCAGCTTGTATCTCGGGAACACTGAAGCTTTCTTT. It is translated as CASSLYLGNTEAFF.